This is a list of T cell receptor beta chains from one sample in a study of a mutant IDH1 vaccine in newly diagnosed glioma. These receptors' antigens are unknown. The table came from immunoSEQ multiplex PCR; TCRdb's copy has only in-frame clones and leaves some out. The repertoire includes under 60,000 clones, roughly 72% of them detected once, and more than 4% sits in the top ten. The input for sequencing was PBMCs, taken from a glioma patient whose treatment included an IDH1 peptide vaccine. The receptor set was obtained from a woman aged 40 to 50 with glioma. Some clones in this sample may be carry-over from other donors' samples. The CDR3 runs from the conserved cysteine through the conserved F or W. D genes are given only for firm matches. Rows may omit the clone size; those that give it use once, few, many or a size class.

>TRBD1|14|TRBV2|TRBJ1-1|NA
CASSVQGADSEAFF
>TRBD1|18|TRBV11-2|TRBJ2-1|NA
CASSRGTGGPSSYNEQFF
>NA|12|TRBV4-1|TRBJ2-5|NA
CASSQPRETQYF
>TRBD1|15|TRBV15|TRBJ1-6|NA
CATSREGGGTSPLHF
>TRBD1|13|TRBV7-9|TRBJ2-7|NA
CVTQGSRIYEQYF
>NA|14|TRBV15|TRBJ1-1|NA
CATSRDRGPTEAFF
>TRBD2|14|TRBV9|TRBJ2-5|NA
CASSLRGDQETQYF
>NA|17|TRBV2|TRBJ1-2|NA
CASSEGWTAGYGYGYTF
>TRBD2|18|TRBV7-8|TRBJ2-1|once
CASSLSVGGVLAGGVLLF
>NA|13|TRBV18|TRBJ1-2|NA
CASSQGTDYGYTF
>NA|15|TRBV2|TRBJ2-2|NA
CASSVASANTGELFF
>TRBD1|14|TRBV5-1|TRBJ1-4|NA
CASSLAGGNEKLFF
>NA|14|TRBV2|TRBJ2-1|NA
CASSLGSLYNEQFF
>NA|16|TRBV7-2|TRBJ2-7|NA
CASSFGSGHKSYEQYF
>NA|12|TRBV7-9|TRBJ2-7|NA
CASSFSTYEQYF
>NA|14|TRBV19|TRBJ2-7|NA
CASSIGVVGYEQYF
>TRBD1|14|TRBV5-1|TRBJ1-6|NA
CASSLQGANSPLHF
>NA|14|TRBV2|TRBJ2-5|NA
CASSTTRTPRDQYF
>NA|13|TRBV7-7|TRBJ1-1|NA
CASSQGPETEAFF
>NA|17|TRBV19|TRBJ1-5|NA
CASSIVGSYYSNQPQHF
>NA|13|TRBV9|TRBJ1-1|NA
CASSVGEYTEAFF
>TRBD1|16|TRBV18|TRBJ1-3|NA
CASSPVQGANGNTIYF
>NA|13|TRBV5-1|TRBJ1-2|NA
CASSLAGNYGYTF
>NA|15|TRBV18|TRBJ2-7|NA
CASSPIGQGPYEQYF
>TRBD1|14|TRBV6-1|TRBJ2-7|NA
CASSTQGDTYEQYF
>NA|14|TRBV19|TRBJ1-2|once
CASSFRISRDGYTF
>NA|14|TRBV2|TRBJ1-3|NA
CASSYRSSGNTIYF
>TRBD2|15|TRBV25-1|TRBJ2-5|NA
CASSLLAGTQETQYF
>NA|12|TRBV7-2|TRBJ2-7|NA
CASSPPAYEQYF
>TRBD2|15|TRBV27|TRBJ2-3|NA
CASRQGTRFTDTQYF
>NA|13|TRBV30|TRBJ1-1|NA
CAWSATVNTEAFF